The sequence of this T cell receptor beta chain was determined in a study of T-cell reconstitution after alpha-beta-depleted transplantation in children. This clonotype was counted between two and nine times. Germline V gene data show CDR1 as SGHNT and CDR2 as YENEEA. V shed 1 base and J shed 7 bases, with 7 bases lying between them. The CDR3 length is 13 residues. Preparation of the TCRbeta library used unique molecular identifiers. MiXCR, run by TCRdb on the PCR reads, gives a single entry per CDR3 protein. The table records approximately 79,000 distinct CDR3 sequences, less than 20% of them present only once.

The specimen was PBMCs, mostly from graft donor cells, collected 360 days after TCRalphabeta/CD19-depleted stem cell transplant. The sequence derives from a male patient aged 2-15 years who had a stem cell transplant for acute lymphoblastic leukemia, so the T cells may come from the graft donor. This chain connects TRBV11-3 to TRBJ2-2; no clear D. CDR3 region: CASSLVRGGELFF. The DNA of the CDR3 is TGTGCCAGCAGCTTAGTCAGAGGCGGGGAGCTGTTTTTT.